These 15 T cell receptor beta chains came from one sample sequenced in a study of regulatory T cells in long-lasting Graves disease. HTBI primers from iRepertoire and Arm-PCR of CDR3 regions yielded the TCR beta libraries. In TCRdb, the multiplex PCR reads were re-called with MiXCR into one record per CDR3 protein. The sample consists of hundreds of thousands of distinct CDR3 sequences, around 15% of them appearing once. Time point meaning: newly diagnosed GD, antithyroid drugs for less than 3 months. Construction of the TCR library relied on RNA isolated from PBMCs. These data were likewise used in another study, on T cells in Graves' hyperthyroidism and ophthalmopathy.

The starting material was peripheral blood mononuclear cells (PBMCs), obtained at new diagnosis, from a patient treated with antithyroid drugs. Receptors originate from a woman in her twenties or thirties with Graves disease.

Here the CDR3 DNA reads TGCAGTGCTAGGCTGGACAGACTCACAGATACGCAGTATTTT. It codes for CSARLDRLTDTQYF. The chain uses TRBV20-1 and TRBJ2-3, with a weak D call TRBD1 (6 bases). In germline, CDR1 is DFQATT, CDR2 SNEGSKA (reference sequence). There are 14 residues in the CDR3. The ends were cut back, 3 bases at V and 2 bases at J, with 12 bases in the middle.

This clonotype was seen repeatedly, ten times or more. The chain has TRBV11-2 and TRBJ2-5, with D possibly being TRBD1 or TRBD2 (6 bases each). The germline V and J ends were trimmed by 1 base and 1 base, with 10 bases remaining between them. Germline CDR1 and CDR2: SGHAT and FQNNGV. The CDR3 totals 15 residues. The CDR3 DNA follows: TGTGCCAGCAGCTTAGTTCGGGGGCCCCAAGAGACCCAGTACTTC. Translating gives CASSLVRGPQETQYF.

This clonotype was seen a few times. The conserved closing phenylalanine or tryptophan is absent in this CDR3, likely reflecting a read error. CDR3 protein: CAWSEQGSYGYTL. The CDR3 DNA sequence: TGTGCCTGGAGTGAACAGGGAAGCTATGGCTACACCCTC. V usage is TRBV30 and J usage is TRBJ1-2; maybe TRBD1 (6 bases). Germline V gene data show CDR1 as GTSNPN and CDR2 as SVGIG (reference sequence). The CDR3 is 13 amino acids. Trimming left V 1 base short and J 4 bases short, with 10 bases between.

Many counts were recorded for this clonotype. The gene calls are TRBV7-2 and TRBJ2-2, with a weak D call TRBD2 (5 bases). The germline V gene has CDR1 SGHTA and CDR2 FQGNSA. The CDR3 has 14 residues. Trimming removed 8 bases at V and 0 bases at J, with 10 bases between. This CDR3 reads CASLAPANTGELFF. The CDR3 coding sequence is TGTGCCAGCCTAGCACCCGCGAACACCGGGGAGCTGTTTTTT.

The chain combines TRBV6-1 with TRBJ1-6, with 9 bases identical to TRBD1. Germline CDR1 reads MNHNS; CDR2 reads SASEGT. The CDR3 is 14 amino acids. After removal of 6 bases from V and 17 bases from J, the junction contained 14 bases not matched to a gene. The CDR3 here is CASRMDRGLLEVHF. The CDR3 DNA is TGTGCCAGCAGGATGGACAGGGGCCTACTTGAAGTCCACTTT.

This clonotype has ten or more counts. The gene calls are TRBV11-2 and TRBJ1-1, with D uncertain. There are 16 residues in the CDR3. V gave up 2 bases and J gave up 0 bases, with 13 bases separating them. Germline V CDR1 and CDR2: SGHAT, FQNNGV. This CDR3 reads CASSLKFGQVNTEAFF. Written as DNA, the CDR3 is TGTGCCAGCAGCTTAAAGTTTGGGCAGGTGAACACTGAAGCTTTCTTT.

On this clonotype itself: A read error may explain this, as a much larger clone is one base away. The rearrangement links TRBV3-1 to TRBJ1-2; D not certain. The CDR3 covers 12 residues. Germline CDR1 LGHDT, CDR2 YNNKEL (reference sequence). DNA for the CDR3: TGTGCCAGCAGCCAAGCCTCTTCTGGCTACGCCTTC. It encodes CASSQASSGYAF.

This clonotype was observed at least ten times. The chain combines TRBV7-2 with TRBJ2-1; D not resolved. V was cut by 1 base and J by 0 bases, with 7 bases left in between. From germline, CDR1 is SGHTA and CDR2 FQGNSA. The CDR3 has 15 residues. CDR3 nucleotides: TGTGCCAGCAGCTTAGATGGTAGCTCCTACAATGAGCAGTTCTTC. Translation gives CASSLDGSSYNEQFF.

In this sample, this clonotype turned up many times. The chain has TRBV7-2 and TRBJ2-7; D gene uncertain. CDR1 and CDR2 from the germline V gene are SGHTA and FQGNSA. Trimming left V 5 bases short and J 0 bases short, with 5 bases between. The CDR3 runs 12 residues. CDR3 sequence (DNA): TGTGCCAGCAGCATAAACTCCTACGAGCAGTACTTC. Its protein is CASSINSYEQYF.

Worth noting for this clonotype: An end of the junction does not agree with germline; a read error may underlie this. The V gene is TRBV6-5, the J gene TRBJ2-1, with D possibly called TRBD1 or TRBD2 (5 bases each). Germline CDR1 and CDR2: MNHEY and SVGAGI. There are 16 residues in the CDR3. The CDR3: CASSSGPLTIYNGQFF. Written as DNA, the CDR3 is TGTGCCAGCAGTTCGGGACCCTTGACAATCTACAATGGGCAGTTCTTC.

CDR3 nucleotides: TGTGCCAGCAGCGTAGATTGGGGCTCTGGAAACACCATATATTTT. Translation: CASSVDWGSGNTIYF. The chain recombines TRBV9 with TRBJ1-3; D remains unclear. The CDR3 is made up of 15 amino acids. The germline V gene encodes CDR1 SGDLS and CDR2 YYNGEE. The V end lost 0 bases, the J end lost 0 bases, and 7 bases lay between the germline ends.

The chain combines TRBV6-1 with TRBJ2-1; D is ambiguous. CDR3 length: 13 amino acids. In germline, CDR1 is MNHNS, CDR2 SASEGT. The ends were cut back, 7 bases at V and 2 bases at J, with 9 bases in the middle. The CDR3 is CASTALTYNEQFF. The CDR3 bases are TGTGCCAGCACAGCGCTCACCTACAATGAGCAGTTCTTC.

This clonotype was observed at least ten times. The chain carries TRBV6-2 or TRBV6-3 and TRBJ1-1; D is possibly TRBD1 (6 bases). Trimming removed 6 bases from V and 4 bases from J, with 15 bases in between. The germline V gene encodes CDR1 MNHEY and CDR2 SVGEGT. The CDR3 spans 14 residues. The CDR3, as DNA: TGTGCCAGCAGCCTCCGGGACACCTCCACTGAAGCTTTCTTT. Translation: CASSLRDTSTEAFF.

This clonotype was seen only a few times. The V and J genes are TRBV6-2 or TRBV6-3 and TRBJ1-5; 9 bases map to TRBD1. Germline CDR1 is MNHEY and CDR2 is SVGEGT. This CDR3 region has 15 residues. V trimming: 2 bases; J trimming: 4 bases; junction bases outside the gene matches: 3. The CDR3 region is CASSYLGQGNQPQHF. DNA for the CDR3: TGTGCCAGCAGTTACCTGGGACAGGGAAATCAGCCCCAGCATTTT.

The chain uses TRBV20-1 and TRBJ1-1; D ambiguous. CDR3 length: 11 residues. V lost 5 bases, J lost 3 bases, and 7 bases lay in between. From germline, CDR1 is DFQATT and CDR2 SNEGSKA (reference sequence). The CDR3: CSALSDTEAFF. The CDR3 DNA sequence: TGCAGTGCTCTTAGCGACACTGAAGCTTTCTTT.